A single sample is the source of the 21 T cell receptor beta chains below, sequenced in a study of shared clonotypes between healthy human individuals. Profiled with immunoSEQ multiplex PCR; TCRdb holds only in-frame clones, not every one. The table has 1.5 million to 2.5 million clones, just under 95% seen once. Naive CD8 cells comprised CD45RO-negative, CCR7-positively selected cells, excluding terminally differentiated effector memory CD45RA+ cells. Sample: naive CD8+ T cells sorted from blood. The receptors derive from a young man in good health.

The V gene is TRBV6-1, the J gene TRBJ2-1; no reliable D call. This CDR3 has 16 residues. CDR1 MNHNS and CDR2 SASEGT come from the germline V gene. V was trimmed by 3 bases and J by 7 bases, leaving 19 bases between them. The CDR3 region is CASSDIAVRARNEQFF. In nucleotides, the CDR3 is TGTGCCAGCAGTGATATTGCGGTAAGGGCTAGGAATGAGCAGTTCTTC.

The chain couples TRBV9 to TRBJ2-1, with 9 bases identical to TRBD2. V shed 3 bases, J shed 4 bases, and the junction held 8 bases outside the gene matches. Germline V gene data show CDR1 as SGDLS and CDR2 as YYNGEE. The CDR3 runs to 16 residues. The chain's CDR3 is CASSATGGGAYNEQFF. The CDR3 DNA is TGTGCCAGCAGCGCCACTGGCGGGGGGGCTTACAATGAGCAGTTCTTC.

The CDR3 coding sequence is TGTGCCAGCAGCGCTCTAGGTGGGCGGTCCTACGAGCAGTACTTC. This sequence encodes CASSALGGRSYEQYF. The V call is TRBV7-2, the J call TRBJ2-7; D gene ambiguous. The V and J ends lost 5 bases and 1 base respectively, with 15 bases between them. The CDR3 runs 15 residues. Germline CDR1 reads SGHTA; CDR2 reads FQGNSA.

The DNA of the CDR3 is TGTGCCAGCAGCTGGGGCTCCGGGGAGCTGTTTTTT. It translates to CASSWGSGELFF. The chain is built from TRBV5-8 and TRBJ2-2; tentatively, D is TRBD1 (5 bases). The V gene's germline CDR1 is SGHTS and CDR2 YDEGEE. The CDR3 runs 12 residues. Deletions cut 3 bases from V and 6 bases from J, with 6 bases between. The whole variable domain, filled in from reference TRBV5-8 and TRBJ2-2, reads EAGVTQSPTHLIKTRGQQATLRCSPISGHTSVYWYQQALGLGLQFLLWYDEGEERNRGNFPPRFSGRQFPNYSSELNVNALELEDSALYLCASSWGSGELFFGEGSRLTVL.

The rearrangement uses TRBV4-1 and TRBJ1-1; D remains unclear. Trimming took 1 base from V and 4 from J, leaving 19 bases between them. CDR3 size: 17 residues. The germline gives CDR1 MGHRA, CDR2 YSYEKL. The CDR3 is CASSQVQASSTITEAFF. Here the CDR3 DNA reads TGCGCCAGCAGCCAAGTTCAAGCCTCCAGCACGATCACTGAAGCTTTCTTT.

The rearrangement joins TRBV6-5 to TRBJ2-3, with D unclear. The CDR3 is made up of 15 amino acids. Germline V gives CDR1 MNHEY, CDR2 SVGAGI. The V end lost 2 bases, the J end lost 4 bases, and 13 bases lay between the germline ends. CDR3 coding DNA: TGTGCCAGCAGTTACCGAATGGGTAGGCCAGATACGCAGTATTTT. Amino acid sequence: CASSYRMGRPDTQYF.

This rearrangement joins TRBV7-9 to TRBJ1-6; no firm D call. CDR3 length: 13 amino acids. Germline V CDR1 and CDR2: SEHNR, FQNEAQ (reference sequence). V gave up 1 base and J gave up 13 bases, with 11 bases separating them. The CDR3 DNA follows: TGTGCCAGCAGCTTAGGGACCTTGTCGCCCCTCCACTTT. Amino acid sequence: CASSLGTLSPLHF. Drawing the rest from reference TRBV7-9 and TRBJ1-6, the complete variable domain is DTGVSQNPRHKITKRGQNVTFRCDPISEHNRLYWYRQTLGQGPEFLTYFQNEAQLEKSRLLSDRFSAERPKGSFSTLEIQRTEQGDSAMYLCASSLGTLSPLHFGNGTRLTVT.

The chain is built from TRBV29-1 and TRBJ2-1; D uncertain. The CDR3 is 13 amino acids. Germline V gene data show CDR1 as SQVTM and CDR2 as ANQGSEA. The V and J ends lost 7 bases and 3 bases respectively, with 13 bases between them. The CDR3 reads CSGSSILYNEQFF. The CDR3 DNA follows: TGCAGCGGAAGCAGCATCCTCTACAATGAGCAGTTCTTC.

The chain is built from TRBV27 and TRBJ1-2; a possible D gene is TRBD1 (5 bases). This CDR3 contains 15 residues. From germline, CDR1 is MNHEY and CDR2 SMNVEV (reference sequence). Trimming left V 7 bases short and J 2 bases short, with 17 bases between. CDR3 in amino acids: CASKDVGRSNYGYTF. CDR3 DNA: TGTGCCAGCAAGGACGTGGGGCGGTCAAACTATGGCTACACCTTC.

Note on this clone: Distinct nucleotide sequences in the sample also encode this CDR3. The V gene is TRBV9, the J gene TRBJ1-1; D possibly corresponds to TRBD1 (5 bases). V was clipped by 2 bases and J by 3 bases, with 8 bases between them. From germline, CDR1 is SGDLS and CDR2 YYNGEE. This CDR3 is built from 13 residues. CDR3 DNA: TGTGCCAGCAGCGTCGAAGGGGACACTGAAGCTTTCTTT. It is translated as CASSVEGDTEAFF.

About this clone: In the same sample, other DNA sequences code for this CDR3. The chain is built from TRBV4-1 and TRBJ2-7; D ambiguous. V lost 0 bases and J 4 bases, leaving 4 bases between the germline ends. The CDR3 covers 12 residues. Germline assignment: CDR1 MGHRA and CDR2 YSYEKL. This CDR3 reads CASSQDLYEQYF. In nucleotides, the CDR3 is TGCGCCAGCAGCCAAGATTTATACGAGCAGTACTTC.

This chain connects TRBV5-4 to TRBJ2-1, with D unclear. The CDR3 contains 15 residues. The germline CDR1 and CDR2 sequences are SGHNT and YYREEE (reference sequence). V was cut by 0 bases and J by 2 bases, with 9 bases left in between. DNA for the CDR3: TGTGCCAGCAGCTTGGACCCGGGTCCCTACAATGAGCAGTTCTTC. It yields the protein CASSLDPGPYNEQFF.

The rearrangement uses TRBV5-6 and TRBJ2-7, with TRBD1 as a possible D gene (6 bases). The CDR3 covers 16 residues. CDR1 and CDR2 (germline): SGHDT, YYEEEE. Trimming shortened V by 0 bases and J by 0 bases, and 13 bases separated the two germline ends. The CDR3 nucleotides are TGTGCCAGCAGCTTGGCCCAGGGGACCTACTCCTACGAGCAGTACTTC. It yields the protein CASSLAQGTYSYEQYF.

The rearrangement joins TRBV15 to TRBJ1-1; D perhaps matches TRBD1 (6 bases). From germline, CDR1 is LNHNV and CDR2 YYDKDF (reference sequence). This CDR3 is 15 amino acids long. The ends were cut back, 3 bases at V and 8 bases at J, with 19 bases in the middle. The CDR3 reads CATSRGVQGVGEAFF. DNA of the CDR3: TGTGCCACCAGCAGGGGGGTACAGGGTGTCGGCGAAGCTTTCTTT.

This chain connects TRBV20-1 to TRBJ1-1; D is unclear. CDR3 length: 11 amino acids. The germline CDR1 and CDR2 sequences are DFQATT and SNEGSKA (reference sequence). V was shortened by 4 bases and J by 0 bases, with 3 bases between the two germline ends. The CDR3 coding sequence is TGCAGTGCTATGCTGAACACTGAAGCTTTCTTT. Translating it yields CSAMLNTEAFF.

The chain is built from TRBV5-1 and TRBJ2-7; TRBD1 matches at 7 bases. V shed 2 bases and J 1 base; nucleotides not matched to a gene: 6. This CDR3 has 15 residues. Germline-derived CDR1 and CDR2 are SGHRS and YFSETQ. The CDR3 bases are TGCGCCAGCAGCTTCACAGGGGTCCTGTCCTACGAGCAGTACTTC. Translated, it gives CASSFTGVLSYEQYF.

This clone has just one count. The V and J genes are TRBV27 and TRBJ2-3, with TRBD2 matching 12 bases. With 1 base clipped from V and 2 bases from J, the junction kept 7 bases outside the gene matches. This CDR3 is built from 18 residues. Germline V lookup: CDR1 MNHEY, CDR2 SMNVEV (reference sequence). The CDR3 region has the DNA TGTGCCAGCAGTTTATTGACTAGCGGGGGACCCATCACAGATACGCAGTATTTT. It translates to CASSLLTSGGPITDTQYF.

The genes are TRBV7-9 and TRBJ2-1; D possibly corresponds to TRBD2 (6 bases). The CDR3 covers 18 residues. V was trimmed by 2 bases and J by 7 bases, leaving 24 bases between them. The germline V gene encodes CDR1 SEHNR and CDR2 FQNEAQ (reference sequence). The CDR3 sequence is CASSLNDPGGANWNEQFF. DNA of the CDR3: TGTGCCAGCAGCTTAAATGATCCGGGCGGGGCGAACTGGAATGAGCAGTTCTTC.

This chain connects TRBV5-4 to TRBJ2-3; D is undetermined. With 3 bases removed from V and 5 bases from J, the gap between germline ends came to 7 bases. CDR1 is SGHNT and CDR2 is YYREEE in the germline V gene (reference sequence). The CDR3 has 12 amino acids. The CDR3: CASSSREDTQYF. Here the CDR3 DNA reads TGTGCCAGCAGCTCCCGTGAAGATACGCAGTATTTT. Combining the CDR3 with reference TRBV5-4 and TRBJ2-3 gives the whole variable domain ETGVTQSPTHLIKTRGQQVTLRCSSQSGHNTVSWYQQALGQGPQFIFQYYREEENGRGNFPPRFSGLQFPNYSSELNVNALELDDSALYLCASSSREDTQYFGPGTRLTVL.

The rearrangement joins TRBV9 to TRBJ2-3; D gene uncertain. This CDR3 spans 17 amino acids. The germline V and J ends were trimmed by 0 bases and 6 bases, with 20 bases remaining between them. Germline CDR1 and CDR2: SGDLS and YYNGEE. This chain's CDR3 is CASSVDGGGAAGDTQYF. CDR3 DNA: TGTGCCAGCAGCGTAGACGGCGGCGGAGCCGCCGGCGATACGCAGTATTTT.

The chain recombines TRBV19 with TRBJ1-3; no firm D call. The V gene lost 3 bases and the J gene lost 4 bases, with 13 bases spanning the gap. Germline V gives CDR1 LNHDA, CDR2 SQIVND (reference sequence). CDR3 length: 15 amino acids. The CDR3: CASSISPYRGNTIYF. The CDR3 DNA is TGTGCCAGTAGTATTTCCCCGTACAGAGGAAACACCATATATTTT.